This T cell receptor beta chain derives from a study of blood T cell repertoires in COVID-19. Study-level information: Researchers got acute and convalescent COVID-19 samples from the United States, Italy and Spain.

Authors' methods: The authors estimated nucleated cell counts from reference gene primer amplification. Clones were read by immunoSEQ multiplex PCR, and TCRdb kept only the in-frame ones, dropping some. V and J calls and clone size are as listed in that table; D and trimming were resolved from the DNA. There are roughly 100,000 clones in the sample; over 75% occur only once, and 13% lies in the top ten. The length of the CDR3 is 14 residues. V dropped 0 bases and J dropped 4 bases, with 9 bases sitting between them. Per germline, CDR1 SEHNR and CDR2 FQNEAQ (reference sequence). Sequencing was performed on peripheral blood. The TCR comes from a human donor in a cohort sampled during active or convalescent COVID-19. The chain couples TRBV7-9 to TRBJ1-2; D is unclear. CDR3 protein: CASSLAPTGYGYTF. The CDR3 nucleotides read TGTGCCAGCAGCTTAGCTCCTACGGGCTATGGCTACACCTTC.